A single sample gave rise to the 8 T cell receptor beta chains below, sequenced in a study of graft-versus-host responses after intestinal transplantation. This table comes from immunoSEQ multiplex PCR, and its TCRdb copy is limited to in-frame clones, with some not included. The table lists under 80,000 clones, about 92% of them singletons. The sample in question was PBMCs, obtained 98 days after intestinal transplantation. Every receptor here comes from a human patient who received an intestinal transplant, so some T cells may come from the graft donor.

The chain combines TRBV5-1 with TRBJ1-6, with D unclear. This CDR3 spans 15 amino acids. V lost 0 bases to trimming and J lost 8 bases, with 12 bases between them. The V gene's germline CDR1 is SGHRS and CDR2 YFSETQ. CDR3 nucleotides: TGCGCCAGCAGCTTGGACGGGTTGTGGGATTCACCCCTCCACTTT. Amino acids: CASSLDGLWDSPLHF.

The chain carries TRBV27 and TRBJ1-1; 8 nucleotides agree with TRBD1. The germline gives CDR1 MNHEY, CDR2 SMNVEV (reference sequence). Trimming cost V 9 bases and J 4 bases; bases outside gene matches: 10. CDR3 length: 14 amino acids. The CDR3 region is CARSPGGAGTEAFF. The DNA of the CDR3 is TGTGCCAGAAGCCCAGGGGGCGCGGGCACTGAAGCTTTCTTT.

The gene calls are TRBV2 and TRBJ1-5; D gene ambiguous. The V end lost 4 bases, the J end lost 5 bases, and 9 bases lay between the germline ends. The CDR3 spans 13 residues. Germline V gene lookup returns CDR1 SNHLY and CDR2 FYNNEI. Here the CDR3 reads CASSVLPDQPQHF. Written as DNA, the CDR3 is TGTGCCAGCAGTGTGCTTCCGGATCAGCCCCAGCATTTT.

V usage is TRBV6-5 and J usage is TRBJ2-7; D is possibly TRBD1 (6 bases). This CDR3 is built from 11 residues. The ends were cut back, 8 bases at V and 6 bases at J, with 11 bases in the middle. From germline, CDR1 is MNHEY and CDR2 SVGAGI. Here the CDR3 DNA reads TGTGCCAGCGGAAGGGGGACCGAGCAGTACTTC. Protein sequence: CASGRGTEQYF.

In its sample, this clone was seen once. The DNA of the CDR3 is TGTGCCAGCTCACCAAACCTAGCAGGAACCTACGAGCAGTACTTC. It translates to CASSPNLAGTYEQYF. The rearrangement joins TRBV18 to TRBJ2-7, with a tentative D call TRBD2 (5 bases). Germline V gene lookup returns CDR1 KGHSH and CDR2 LQKENI. The CDR3 is 15 amino acids. With 2 bases removed from V and 2 bases from J, the gap between germline ends came to 13 bases.

The V call is TRBV5-4, the J call TRBJ2-3; TRBD2 might be the D (7 bases). The CDR3 has 16 residues. Germline lookup yields CDR1 SGHNT and CDR2 YYREEE (reference sequence). Trimming cost V 2 bases and J 1 base, with 14 bases left between them. The CDR3 reads CASSFKGGGGTDTQYF. CDR3 in DNA: TGTGCCAGCAGCTTTAAGGGGGGAGGGGGCACAGATACGCAGTATTTT.

The rearrangement joins TRBV6-1 to TRBJ1-1; D is perhaps TRBD1 (6 bases). This CDR3 has 14 amino acids. The V gene lost 6 bases and the J gene lost 2 bases, with 13 bases spanning the gap. Germline V lookup: CDR1 MNHNS, CDR2 SASEGT. CDR3: CASSPQGFNTEAFF. CDR3 sequence (DNA): TGTGCCAGCAGCCCACAGGGTTTCAACACTGAAGCTTTCTTT.

The gene calls are TRBV5-1 and TRBJ1-1; the D is unclear. This CDR3 is 14 amino acids long. Germline CDR1 reads SGHRS; CDR2 reads YFSETQ. The germline V and J ends were trimmed by 0 bases and 0 bases, with 6 bases remaining between them. This CDR3 is CASSLGSLNTEAFF. The CDR3 DNA sequence: TGCGCCAGCAGCTTGGGCAGCCTGAACACTGAAGCTTTCTTT.